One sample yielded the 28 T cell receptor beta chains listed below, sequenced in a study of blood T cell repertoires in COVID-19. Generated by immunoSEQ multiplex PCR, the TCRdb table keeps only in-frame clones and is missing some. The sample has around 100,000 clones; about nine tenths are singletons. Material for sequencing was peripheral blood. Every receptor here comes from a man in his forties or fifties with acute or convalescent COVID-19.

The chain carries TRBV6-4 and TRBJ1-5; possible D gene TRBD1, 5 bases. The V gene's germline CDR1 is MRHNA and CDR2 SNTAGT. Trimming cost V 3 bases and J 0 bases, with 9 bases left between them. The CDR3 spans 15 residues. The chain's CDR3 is CASSETDGSNQPQHF. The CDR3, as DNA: TGTGCCAGCAGTGAGACAGACGGTAGCAATCAGCCCCAGCATTTT.

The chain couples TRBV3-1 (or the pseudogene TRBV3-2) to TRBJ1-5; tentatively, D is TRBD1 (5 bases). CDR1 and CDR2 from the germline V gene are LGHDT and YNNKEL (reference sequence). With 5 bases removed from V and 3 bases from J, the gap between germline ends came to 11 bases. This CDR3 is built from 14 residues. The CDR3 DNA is TGTGCCAGCAGCGGGGGGGGTTACAATCAGCCCCAGCATTTT. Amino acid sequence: CASSGGGYNQPQHF.

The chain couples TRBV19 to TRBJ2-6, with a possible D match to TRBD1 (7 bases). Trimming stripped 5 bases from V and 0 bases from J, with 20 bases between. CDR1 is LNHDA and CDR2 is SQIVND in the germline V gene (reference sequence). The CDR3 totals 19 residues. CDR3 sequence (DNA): TGTGCCAGTAGTTCTTCTCAGGGGGGAAGCCTCTCTGGGGCCAACGTCCTGACTTTC. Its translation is CASSSSQGGSLSGANVLTF. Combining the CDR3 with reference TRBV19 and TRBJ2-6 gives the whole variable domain DGGITQSPKYLFRKEGQNVTLSCEQNLNHDAMYWYRQDPGQGLRLIYYSQIVNDFQKGDIAEGYSVSREKKESFPLTVTSAQKNPTAFYLCASSSSQGGSLSGANVLTFGAGSRLTVL.

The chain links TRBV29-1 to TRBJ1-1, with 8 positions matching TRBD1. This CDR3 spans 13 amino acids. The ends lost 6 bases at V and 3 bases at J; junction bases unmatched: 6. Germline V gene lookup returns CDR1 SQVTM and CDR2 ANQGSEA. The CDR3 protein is CSVAGQGDTEAFF. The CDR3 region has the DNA TGCAGCGTCGCCGGACAGGGCGACACTGAAGCTTTCTTT. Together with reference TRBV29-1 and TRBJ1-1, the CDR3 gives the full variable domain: SAVISQKPSRDICQRGTSLTIQCQVDSQVTMMFWYRQQPGQSLTLIATANQGSEATYESGFVIDKFPISRPNLTFSTLTVSNMSPEDSSIYLCSVAGQGDTEAFFGQGTRLTVV.

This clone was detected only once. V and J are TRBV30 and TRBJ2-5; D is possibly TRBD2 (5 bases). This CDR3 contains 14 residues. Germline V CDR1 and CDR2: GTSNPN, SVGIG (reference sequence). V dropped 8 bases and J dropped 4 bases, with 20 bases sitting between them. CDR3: CARSTPADGETQYF. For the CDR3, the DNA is TGTGCCCGGTCGACCCCAGCGGACGGAGAGACCCAGTACTTC.

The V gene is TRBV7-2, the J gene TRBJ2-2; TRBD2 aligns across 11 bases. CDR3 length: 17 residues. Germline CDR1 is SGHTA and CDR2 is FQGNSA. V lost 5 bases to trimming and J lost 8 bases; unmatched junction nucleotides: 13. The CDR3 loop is CASSPSGLAGGFGELFF. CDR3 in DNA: TGTGCCAGCAGCCCAAGCGGTCTAGCGGGAGGTTTTGGGGAGCTGTTTTTT.

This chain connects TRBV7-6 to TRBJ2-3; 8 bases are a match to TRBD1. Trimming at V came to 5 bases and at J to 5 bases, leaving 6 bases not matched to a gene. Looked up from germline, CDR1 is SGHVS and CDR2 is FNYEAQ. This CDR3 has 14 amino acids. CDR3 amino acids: CASSIGTGQDTQYF. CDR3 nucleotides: TGTGCCAGCAGCATAGGGACAGGCCAAGATACGCAGTATTTT.

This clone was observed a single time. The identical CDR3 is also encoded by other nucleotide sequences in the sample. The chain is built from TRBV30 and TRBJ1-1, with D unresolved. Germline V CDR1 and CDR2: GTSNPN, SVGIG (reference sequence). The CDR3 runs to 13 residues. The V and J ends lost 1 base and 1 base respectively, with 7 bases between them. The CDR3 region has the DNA TGTGCCTGGAGTGGACAAGCGAACACTGAAGCTTTCTTT. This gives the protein CAWSGQANTEAFF.

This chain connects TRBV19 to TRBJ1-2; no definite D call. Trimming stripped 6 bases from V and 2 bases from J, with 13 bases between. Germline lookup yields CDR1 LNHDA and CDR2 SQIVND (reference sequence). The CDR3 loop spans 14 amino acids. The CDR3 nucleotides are TGTGCCAGTAGGCCCGCAACGGGGAACTATGGCTACACCTTC. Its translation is CASRPATGNYGYTF.

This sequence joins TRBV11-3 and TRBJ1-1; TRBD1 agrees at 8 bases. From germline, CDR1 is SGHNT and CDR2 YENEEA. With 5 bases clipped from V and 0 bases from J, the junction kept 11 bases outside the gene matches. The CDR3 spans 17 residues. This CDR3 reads CASSARTGSIMNTEAFF. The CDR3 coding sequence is TGTGCCAGCAGCGCTCGGACAGGGAGTATTATGAACACTGAAGCTTTCTTT.

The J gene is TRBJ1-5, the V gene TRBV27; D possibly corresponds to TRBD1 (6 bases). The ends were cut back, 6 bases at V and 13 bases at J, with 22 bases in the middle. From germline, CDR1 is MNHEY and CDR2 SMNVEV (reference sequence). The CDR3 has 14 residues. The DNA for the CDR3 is TGTGCCAGCAGCGCGACAGGTCCTCACGGGAAGCAGCATTTT. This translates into CASSATGPHGKQHF.

The CDR3 sequence is CASSLRGGYYGYTF. CDR3 nucleotide sequence: TGTGCCAGCAGCTTGAGAGGGGGCTACTATGGCTACACCTTC. The chain recombines TRBV5-4 with TRBJ1-2; 7 bases fit TRBD1. This CDR3 has 14 residues. The germline V gene encodes CDR1 SGHNT and CDR2 YYREEE (reference sequence). V shed 1 base, J shed 3 bases, and the junction held 3 bases outside the gene matches.

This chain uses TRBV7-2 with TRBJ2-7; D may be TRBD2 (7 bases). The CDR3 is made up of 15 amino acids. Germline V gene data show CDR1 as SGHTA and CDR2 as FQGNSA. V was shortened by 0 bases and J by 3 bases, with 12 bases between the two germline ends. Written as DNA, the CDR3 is TGTGCCAGCAGCTTAGCCGGGGGGCGCGACTACGAGCAGTACTTC. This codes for CASSLAGGRDYEQYF.

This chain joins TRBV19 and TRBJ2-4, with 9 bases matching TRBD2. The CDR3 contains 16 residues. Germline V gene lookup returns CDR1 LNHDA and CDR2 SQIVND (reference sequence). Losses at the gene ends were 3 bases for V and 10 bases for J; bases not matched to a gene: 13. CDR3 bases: TGTGCCAGTAGTATGGCGGGAGGGCCACGTCAAGGGATTCAGTACTTC. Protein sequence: CASSMAGGPRQGIQYF.

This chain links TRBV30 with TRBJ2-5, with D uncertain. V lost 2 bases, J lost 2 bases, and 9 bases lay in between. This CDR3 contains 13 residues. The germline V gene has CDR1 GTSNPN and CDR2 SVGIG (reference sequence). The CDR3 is CAWSPPGQETQYF. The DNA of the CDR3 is TGTGCCTGGAGTCCCCCCGGGCAAGAGACCCAGTACTTC.

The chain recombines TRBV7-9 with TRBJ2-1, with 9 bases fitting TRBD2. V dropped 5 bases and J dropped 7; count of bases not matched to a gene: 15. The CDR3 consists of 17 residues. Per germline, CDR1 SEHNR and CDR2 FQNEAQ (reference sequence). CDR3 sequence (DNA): TGTGCCAGCAGCCCACACTCCGGGACTAGCATCGTGAATGAGCAGTTCTTC. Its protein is CASSPHSGTSIVNEQFF. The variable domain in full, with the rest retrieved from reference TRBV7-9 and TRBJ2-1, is DTGVSQNPRHKITKRGQNVTFRCDPISEHNRLYWYRQTLGQGPEFLTYFQNEAQLEKSRLLSDRFSAERPKGSFSTLEIQRTEQGDSAMYLCASSPHSGTSIVNEQFFGPGTRLTVL.

This CDR3 is CAWSLGDSFYNEQFF. Here the CDR3 DNA reads TGTGCCTGGAGTCTCGGGGACTCATTCTACAATGAGCAGTTCTTC. The chain joins TRBV30 to TRBJ2-1; tentatively, D is TRBD2 (6 bases). Trimming pared 2 bases from V and 3 bases from J, leaving 14 bases between. CDR1 is GTSNPN, CDR2 SVGIG, per germline (reference sequence). The CDR3 totals 15 residues.

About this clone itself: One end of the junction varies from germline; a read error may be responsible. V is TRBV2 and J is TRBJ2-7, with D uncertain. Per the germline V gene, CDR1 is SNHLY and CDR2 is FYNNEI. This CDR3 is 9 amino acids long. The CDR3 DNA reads TGTGCCAGCAGTGAAGAACCGGAGTTC. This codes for CASSEEPEF.

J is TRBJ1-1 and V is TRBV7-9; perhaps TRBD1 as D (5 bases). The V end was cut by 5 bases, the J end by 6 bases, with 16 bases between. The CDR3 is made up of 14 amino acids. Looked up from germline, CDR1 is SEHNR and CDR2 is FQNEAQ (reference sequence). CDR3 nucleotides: TGTGCCAGCAGCCGCCCGTTTGCGGGGCCTGAAGCTTTCTTT. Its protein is CASSRPFAGPEAFF.

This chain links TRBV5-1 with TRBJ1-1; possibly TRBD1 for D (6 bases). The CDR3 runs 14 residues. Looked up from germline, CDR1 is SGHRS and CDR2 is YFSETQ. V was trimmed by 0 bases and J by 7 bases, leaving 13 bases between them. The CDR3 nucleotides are TGCGCCAGCAGCTTGGGGCCAGGGACATTTGAAGCTTTCTTT. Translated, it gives CASSLGPGTFEAFF. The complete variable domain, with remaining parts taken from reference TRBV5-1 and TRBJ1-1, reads KAGVTQTPRYLIKTRGQQVTLSCSPISGHRSVSWYQQTPGQGLQFLFEYFSETQRNKGNFPGRFSGRQFSNSRSEMNVSTLELGDSALYLCASSLGPGTFEAFFGQGTRLTVV.

CDR3: CASSFGTGTGGNEQYF. The CDR3 DNA reads as TGTGCCAGCAGCTTTGGGACCGGGACAGGGGGAAACGAGCAGTACTTC. The chain carries TRBV7-9 and TRBJ2-7, with 11 nucleotides matching TRBD1. V dropped 3 bases and J dropped 5; count of bases not matched to a gene: 9. The CDR3 has 16 residues. The germline CDR1 and CDR2 sequences are SEHNR and FQNEAQ (reference sequence).

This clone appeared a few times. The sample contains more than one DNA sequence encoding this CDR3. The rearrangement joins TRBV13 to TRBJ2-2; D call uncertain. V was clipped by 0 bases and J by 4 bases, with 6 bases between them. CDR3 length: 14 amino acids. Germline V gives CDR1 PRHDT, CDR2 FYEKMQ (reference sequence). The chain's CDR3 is CASSLGRSTGELFF. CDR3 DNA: TGTGCCAGCAGCTTAGGCCGTAGCACCGGGGAGCTGTTTTTT.

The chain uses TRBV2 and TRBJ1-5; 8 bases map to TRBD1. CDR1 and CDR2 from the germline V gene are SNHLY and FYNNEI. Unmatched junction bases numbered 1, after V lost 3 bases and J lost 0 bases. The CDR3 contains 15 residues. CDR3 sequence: CASSDRGHSNQPQHF. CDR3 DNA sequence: TGTGCCAGCAGTGACAGGGGGCATAGCAATCAGCCCCAGCATTTT. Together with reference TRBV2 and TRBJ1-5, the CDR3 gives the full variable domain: EPEVTQTPSHQVTQMGQEVILRCVPISNHLYFYWYRQILGQKVEFLVSFYNNEISEKSEIFDDQFSVERPDGSNFTLKIRSTKLEDSAMYFCASSDRGHSNQPQHFGDGTRLSIL.

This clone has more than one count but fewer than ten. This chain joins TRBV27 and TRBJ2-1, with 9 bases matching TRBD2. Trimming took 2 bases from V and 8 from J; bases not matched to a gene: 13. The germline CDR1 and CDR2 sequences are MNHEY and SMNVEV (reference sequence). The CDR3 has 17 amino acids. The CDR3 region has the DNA TGTGCCAGCAGTTTAAGGCTCGGGACTAGCTCTTTCGATGAGCAGTTCTTC. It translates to CASSLRLGTSSFDEQFF.

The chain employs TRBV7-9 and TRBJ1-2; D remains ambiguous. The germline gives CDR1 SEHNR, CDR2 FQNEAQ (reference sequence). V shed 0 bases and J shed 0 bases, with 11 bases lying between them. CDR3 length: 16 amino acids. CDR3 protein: CASSLALSTTNYGYTF. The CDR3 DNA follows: TGTGCCAGCAGCTTAGCGCTATCTACTACTAACTATGGCTACACCTTC. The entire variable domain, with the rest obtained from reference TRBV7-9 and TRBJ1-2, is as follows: DTGVSQNPRHKITKRGQNVTFRCDPISEHNRLYWYRQTLGQGPEFLTYFQNEAQLEKSRLLSDRFSAERPKGSFSTLEIQRTEQGDSAMYLCASSLALSTTNYGYTFGSGTRLTVV.

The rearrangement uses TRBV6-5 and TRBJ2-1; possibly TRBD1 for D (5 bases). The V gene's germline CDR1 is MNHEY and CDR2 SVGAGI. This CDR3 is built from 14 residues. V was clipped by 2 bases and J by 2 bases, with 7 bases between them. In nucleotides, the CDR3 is TGTGCCAGCAGTTACCGGACAACCTACAATGAGCAGTTCTTC. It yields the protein CASSYRTTYNEQFF.

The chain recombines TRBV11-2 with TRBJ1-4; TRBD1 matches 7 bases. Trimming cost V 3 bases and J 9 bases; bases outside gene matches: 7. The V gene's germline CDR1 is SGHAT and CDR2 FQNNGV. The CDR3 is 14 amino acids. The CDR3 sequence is CASSLRQGVQKLFF. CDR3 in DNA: TGTGCCAGCAGCTTGAGACAGGGAGTCCAAAAACTGTTTTTT.

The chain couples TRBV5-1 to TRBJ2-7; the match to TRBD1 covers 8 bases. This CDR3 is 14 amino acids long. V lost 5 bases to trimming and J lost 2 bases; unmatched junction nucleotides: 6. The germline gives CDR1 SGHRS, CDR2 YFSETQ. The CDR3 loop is CASRLTGGTYEQYF. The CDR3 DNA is TGCGCCAGCAGACTCACAGGGGGGACCTACGAGCAGTACTTC. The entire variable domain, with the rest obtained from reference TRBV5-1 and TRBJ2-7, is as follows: KAGVTQTPRYLIKTRGQQVTLSCSPISGHRSVSWYQQTPGQGLQFLFEYFSETQRNKGNFPGRFSGRQFSNSRSEMNVSTLELGDSALYLCASRLTGGTYEQYFGPGTRLTVT.